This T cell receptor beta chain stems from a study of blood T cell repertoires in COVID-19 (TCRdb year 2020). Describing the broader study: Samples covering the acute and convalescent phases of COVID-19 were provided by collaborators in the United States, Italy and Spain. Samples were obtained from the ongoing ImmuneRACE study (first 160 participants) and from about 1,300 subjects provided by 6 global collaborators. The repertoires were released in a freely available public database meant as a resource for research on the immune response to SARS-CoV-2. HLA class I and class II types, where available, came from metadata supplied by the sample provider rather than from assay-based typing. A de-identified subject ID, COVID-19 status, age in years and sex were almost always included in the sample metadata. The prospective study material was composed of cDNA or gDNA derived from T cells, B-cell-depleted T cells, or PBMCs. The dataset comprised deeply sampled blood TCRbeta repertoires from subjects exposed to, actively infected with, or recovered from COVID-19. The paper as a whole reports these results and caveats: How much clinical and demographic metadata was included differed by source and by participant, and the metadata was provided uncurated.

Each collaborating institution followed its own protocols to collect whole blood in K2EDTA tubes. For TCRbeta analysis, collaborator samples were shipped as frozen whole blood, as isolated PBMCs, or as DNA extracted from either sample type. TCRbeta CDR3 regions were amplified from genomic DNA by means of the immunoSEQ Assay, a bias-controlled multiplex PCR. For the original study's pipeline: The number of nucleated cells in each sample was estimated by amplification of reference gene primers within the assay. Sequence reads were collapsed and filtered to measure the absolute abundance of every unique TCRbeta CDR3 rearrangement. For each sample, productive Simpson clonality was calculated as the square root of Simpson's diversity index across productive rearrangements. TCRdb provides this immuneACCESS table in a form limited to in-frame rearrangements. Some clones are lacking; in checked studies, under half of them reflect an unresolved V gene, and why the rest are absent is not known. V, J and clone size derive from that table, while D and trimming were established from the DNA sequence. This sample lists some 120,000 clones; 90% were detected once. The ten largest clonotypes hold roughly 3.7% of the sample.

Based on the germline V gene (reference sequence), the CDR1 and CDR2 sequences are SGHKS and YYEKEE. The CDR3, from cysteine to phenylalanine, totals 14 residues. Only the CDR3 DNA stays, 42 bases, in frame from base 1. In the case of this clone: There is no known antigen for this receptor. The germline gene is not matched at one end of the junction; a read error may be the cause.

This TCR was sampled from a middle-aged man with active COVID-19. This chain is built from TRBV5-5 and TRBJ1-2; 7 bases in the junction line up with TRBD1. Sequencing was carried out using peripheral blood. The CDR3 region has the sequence CASNLDRTGYGYTF. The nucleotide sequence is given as TGTGCCAGCAACTTGGACAGGACCGGCTATGGCTACACCTTC.